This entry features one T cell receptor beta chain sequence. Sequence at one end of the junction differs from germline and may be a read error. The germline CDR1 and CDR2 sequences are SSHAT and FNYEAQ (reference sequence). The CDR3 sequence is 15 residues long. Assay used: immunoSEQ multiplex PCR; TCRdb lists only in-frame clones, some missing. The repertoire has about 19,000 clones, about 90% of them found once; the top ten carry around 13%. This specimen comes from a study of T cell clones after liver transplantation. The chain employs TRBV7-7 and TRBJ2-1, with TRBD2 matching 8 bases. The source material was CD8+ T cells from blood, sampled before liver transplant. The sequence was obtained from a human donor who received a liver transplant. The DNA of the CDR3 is TGTGCTAGCAGCTCAGGACTAGCAATCGGCAATGAGCAGTTCTTC. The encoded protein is CASSSGLAIGNEQFF.